This TCR beta chain was found in a study of T cell responses to AZD1222 COVID-19 vaccine. V shed 2 bases and J shed 7 bases, with 19 bases lying between them. CDR1 is SGHTS and CDR2 is YDEGEE in the germline V gene. The CDR3 contains 17 residues. Generated by immunoSEQ multiplex PCR, the TCRdb table keeps only in-frame clones and is missing some. This sample carries about 150,000 clones, approximately 89% of them seen once, and the ten largest clones take around 15%. V usage is TRBV5-8 and J usage is TRBJ1-6; D perhaps matches TRBD1 (5 bases). The sequences come from peripheral blood, collected on day 0 of AZD1222 vaccination. The clonotype comes from an adult in good health. In DNA form, the CDR3 reads TGTGCCAGCAGCTTTAAAGGTTCGGGACGGTTGAATTCACCCCTCCACTTT. As protein: CASSFKGSGRLNSPLHF.